This T cell receptor (beta chain) was identified in a study of regulatory T cells in long-lasting Graves disease. The overall study: The term persistent Graves' disease signified upward of 5 years on antithyroid drugs with positive TSH receptor antibodies.

iRepertoire HTBI primers and Arm-PCR of CDR3 regions built TCR beta libraries. Each CDR3 protein is one row after TCRdb ran MiXCR on the multiplex PCR reads. The data contain under 450,000 distinct CDR3 sequences, 20% to 25% of them singletons. Stated time point: persistent/refractory GD, antithyroid drugs over 5 years with positive TRAb. Researchers made the TCR library from RNA that was extracted from PBMCs. V gave up 6 bases and J gave up 4 bases, with 19 bases separating them. The germline V gene has CDR1 DFQATT and CDR2 SNEGSKA (reference sequence). This CDR3 comprises 15 residues. This clonotype was seen only a few times. What it binds is not known. Study observations and caveats: Segments TRBV28, TRBJ1-2 and TRBJ2-5 showed preferential usage in persistent disease.

The sample consisted of peripheral blood mononuclear cells (PBMCs), taken when the disease was refractory, from a patient treated with antithyroid drugs. This receptor was obtained from a female donor with Graves disease. The chain combines TRBV20-1 with TRBJ1-3; D unresolved. The CDR3 spells CSALGKHRTGNTIYF. As DNA, the CDR3 is TGCAGTGCCCTAGGGAAACACAGAACAGGAAACACCATATATTTT.